This paragraph covers one TCR beta chain sequence. Its antigen is unknown. Time point: newly diagnosed GD, antithyroid drugs for less than 3 months. PBMC RNA served as the TCR library source. The TCR beta library used iRepertoire HTBI primers with Arm-PCR amplification of CDR3. TCRdb itself ran the multiplex PCR reads through MiXCR, one entry per CDR3 protein. The sample has under 250,000 distinct CDR3 sequences, roughly 21% seen once; the top ten hold around 14%. The source of the sample is a study of regulatory T cells in long-lasting Graves disease. On the study more broadly: Antithyroid drugs had been given to newly diagnosed Graves' patients for under 3 months.

CDR1 and CDR2 (germline): MNHNS, SASEGT. Trimming removed 4 bases from V and 0 bases from J, with 13 bases in between. CDR3 length: 16 residues. General study findings and limits: TRBV28, TRBJ1-2 and TRBJ2-5 were favored in persistent disease.

The chain has TRBV6-1 and TRBJ2-1; a weak D match, TRBD2 (7 bases). Here the sequenced sample was peripheral blood mononuclear cells (PBMCs), taken at new diagnosis, from a patient treated with antithyroid drugs. This receptor was identified in a female donor with Graves disease. CDR3 nucleotide sequence: TGTGCCAGCAGTGGGGGGCTAGCGGCCTCCTACAATGAGCAGTTCTTC. Translated: CASSGGLAASYNEQFF.